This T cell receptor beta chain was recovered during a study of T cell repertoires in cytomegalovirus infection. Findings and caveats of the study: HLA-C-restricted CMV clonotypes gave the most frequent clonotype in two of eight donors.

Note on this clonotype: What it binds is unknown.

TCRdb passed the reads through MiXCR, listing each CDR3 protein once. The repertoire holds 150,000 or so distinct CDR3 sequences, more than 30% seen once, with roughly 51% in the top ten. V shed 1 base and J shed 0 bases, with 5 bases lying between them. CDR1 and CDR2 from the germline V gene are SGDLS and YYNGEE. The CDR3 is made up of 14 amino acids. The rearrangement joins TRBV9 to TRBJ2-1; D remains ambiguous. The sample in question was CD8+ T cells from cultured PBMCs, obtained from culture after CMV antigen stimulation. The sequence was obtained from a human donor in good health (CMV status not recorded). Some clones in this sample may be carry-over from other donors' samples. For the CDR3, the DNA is TGTGCCAGCAGCGTAACAGTCTCCTACAATGAGCAGTTCTTC. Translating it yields CASSVTVSYNEQFF.